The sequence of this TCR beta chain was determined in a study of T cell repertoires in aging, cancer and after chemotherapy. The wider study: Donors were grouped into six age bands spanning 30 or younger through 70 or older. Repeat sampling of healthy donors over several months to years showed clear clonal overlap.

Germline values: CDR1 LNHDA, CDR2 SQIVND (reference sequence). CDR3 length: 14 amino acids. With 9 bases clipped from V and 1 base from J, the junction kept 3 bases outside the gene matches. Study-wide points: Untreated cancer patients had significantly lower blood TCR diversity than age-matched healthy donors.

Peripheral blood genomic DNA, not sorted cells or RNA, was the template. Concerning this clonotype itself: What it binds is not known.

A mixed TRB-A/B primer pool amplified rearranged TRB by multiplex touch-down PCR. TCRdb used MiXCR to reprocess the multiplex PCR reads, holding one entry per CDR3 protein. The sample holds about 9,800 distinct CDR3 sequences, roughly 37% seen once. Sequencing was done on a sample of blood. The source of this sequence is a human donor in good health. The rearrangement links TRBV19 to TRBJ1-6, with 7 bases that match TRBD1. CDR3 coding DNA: TGTGCCAGCCAGGGACAGTCCTATAATTCACCCCTCCACTTT. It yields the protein CASQGQSYNSPLHF.